A selection of T cell receptor beta chains follows, all from one sample in a study of neurological immune-mediated disorders. Via MiXCR, TCRdb re-called the 5' RACE reads, giving one row per CDR3 protein. The sample yields fewer than 75,000 distinct CDR3 sequences, less than 5.5% seen once. The material sequenced was PBMCs. These receptors all come from a man aged 25-45 years with multiple sclerosis. Each CDR3 is given with its conserved first and last residue. The order of the fields is clone size, J gene, V gene, D gene, CDR3 protein, CDR3 DNA. The D gene is left open where the match is weak. The listing skips clone size in some rows; elsewhere it reads once, few, many or a size class.

few TRBJ1-4 TRBV7-2 . CASSVPWGEKLFF TGTGCCAGCAGCGTCCCGTGGGGTGAAAAACTGTTTTTT
many TRBJ2-2 TRBV12-3/TRBV12-4 . CASREGPRELFF TGTGCCAGCAGAGAAGGGCCCCGGGAGCTGTTTTTT
many TRBJ1-5 TRBV6-5 TRBD1 CASSPRDRQNQPQHF TGTGCCAGCAGTCCCCGGGACAGGCAGAATCAGCCCCAGCATTTT
many TRBJ1-1 TRBV29-1 . CSVEEGRNTEAFF TGCAGCGTTGAAGAAGGTCGGAACACTGAAGCTTTCTTT
many TRBJ1-1 TRBV4-1 . CASSQASRGGRNTEAFF TGCGCCAGCAGCCAAGCTTCCAGGGGAGGACGGAACACTGAAGCTTTCTTT
few TRBJ2-3 TRBV4-1 . CASSQGFLLSSPTDTQYF TGCGCCAGCAGCCAAGGCTTTTTACTGTCTAGCCCGACAGATACGCAGTATTTT
. TRBJ1-5 TRBV20-1 TRBD1 CMVGTGDQPQHF TGCATGGTGGGGACAGGGGATCAGCCCCAGCATTTT
few TRBJ2-6 TRBV4-2 TRBD1 CASSQDTGDGANVLTF TGTGCCAGCAGCCAAGATACAGGGGACGGGGCCAACGTCCTGACTTTC
many TRBJ2-3 TRBV20-1 TRBD1 CSAGQGRTDTQYF TGCAGTGCTGGACAGGGGCGCACAGATACGCAGTATTTT
many TRBJ2-2 TRBV20-1 TRBD2 CSASSGANTGELFF TGCAGTGCTAGTAGCGGGGCGAACACCGGGGAGCTGTTTTTT
few TRBJ1-5 TRBV6-6 . CASSYTGGLNQPQNF TGTGCCAGCAGTTATACGGGGGGCCTAAATCAGCCCCAGAATTTT
many TRBJ1-2 TRBV4-1 TRBD1 CASSQRDRESYGYTF TGCGCCAGCAGCCAGAGGGACAGGGAATCCTATGGCTACACCTTC
many TRBJ2-7 TRBV7-8 . CASSLTQGPQYEQYF TGTGCCAGCAGTCTAACGCAGGGTCCCCAATACGAGCAGTACTTC
many TRBJ2-5 TRBV7-9 . CASSFISQTQYF TGTGCCAGCAGCTTTATAAGCCAGACCCAGTACTTC
many TRBJ2-2 TRBV10-3 . CAISGIGRTSNTGELFF TGTGCCATCAGTGGGATAGGCCGTACTTCGAACACCGGGGAGCTGTTTTTT
many TRBJ1-6 TRBV12-3/TRBV12-4 . CASSSPMGPLHF TGTGCCAGCAGTAGCCCCATGGGACCCCTCCACTTT
many TRBJ2-1 TRBV5-1 TRBD2 CASSFVSGGSYNEQFF TGCGCCAGCAGCTTCGTGAGCGGGGGGTCCTACAATGAGCAGTTCTTC
many TRBJ2-2 TRBV9 TRBD1 CASSRDRTTGELFF TGTGCCAGCAGCCGGGACAGGACCACCGGGGAGCTGTTTTTT
many TRBJ1-2 TRBV5-1 . CASGTGAVDGYTF TGCGCCAGCGGGACCGGGGCTGTGGATGGCTACACCTTC
many TRBJ2-3 TRBV6-2/TRBV6-3 . CASSYRVRDTQYF TGTGCCAGCAGTTACCGGGTTCGCGATACGCAGTATTTT
many TRBJ2-1 TRBV7-9 . CASSLRGAVAKQFF TGTGCCAGCAGCTTACGCGGGGCCGTGGCAAAGCAGTTCTTC
. TRBJ1-4 TRBV20-1 . CSARDRKHNEKLFF TGCAGTGCTAGAGATAGGAAACATAATGAAAAACTGTTTTTT
many TRBJ2-1 TRBV2 TRBD1 CASSERQGASSYNEQFF TGTGCCAGCAGTGAGCGCCAGGGGGCGAGCTCCTACAATGAGCAGTTCTTC
many TRBJ1-1 TRBV5-1 TRBD1 CASSFQGVGTEAFF TGCGCCAGCAGCTTTCAGGGGGTCGGCACTGAAGCTTTCTTT
many TRBJ1-6 TRBV20-1 . CSASHREGTLHF TGCAGTGCTAGCCACCGGGAGGGCACCCTCCACTTT
many TRBJ2-4 TRBV20-1 . CSAYPPRGTSKNIQYF TGCAGTGCCTACCCCCCACGGGGGACTTCCAAAAACATTCAGTACTTC
many TRBJ1-6 TRBV10-1 . CASTQGWNSPLHF TGCGCCAGTACTCAGGGCTGGAATTCACCCCTCCACTTT
many TRBJ1-2 TRBV7-9 TRBD1 CASSYVDRLYTF TGTGCCAGCAGCTACGTGGACAGGCTCTACACCTTC
many TRBJ1-1 TRBV5-1 . CASSLAGLRGGSEAFF TGCGCCAGCAGCTTGGCCGGGTTGAGAGGAGGTTCTGAAGCTTTCTTT
few TRBJ1-4 TRBV7-9 . CASSFIWSEKLFF TGTGCCAGCAGCTTTATTTGGAGCGAAAAACTGTTTTTT
few TRBJ2-1 TRBV2 . CASSETDSTYNEQFF TGTGCCAGCAGTGAGACGGACAGCACCTACAATGAGCAGTTCTTC
many TRBJ2-1 TRBV5-1 . CASSFRPRETSNEQFF TGCGCCAGCAGCTTTCGCCCCAGGGAAACCTCGAATGAGCAGTTCTTC
many TRBJ1-1 TRBV12-5 . CASGLIRDAGSPEAFF TGTGCTAGTGGTTTGATTAGAGATGCAGGGTCCCCTGAAGCTTTCTTT
many TRBJ1-3 TRBV11-2 . CASSPRPLPGNTIYF TGTGCCAGCAGCCCACGACCCCTCCCGGGAAACACCATATATTTT
few TRBJ1-3 TRBV20-1 . CSASGTGNTIYF TGCAGTGCTAGTGGTACTGGAAACACCATATATTTT
many TRBJ2-7 TRBV5-1 . CASSLEEGEQYF TGCGCCAGCAGCTTGGAGGAGGGGGAGCAGTACTTC
few TRBJ1-1 TRBV5-1 TRBD1 CASSSYRGRRDEAFF TGCGCCAGCAGCTCCTACAGGGGGCGAAGGGATGAAGCTTTCTTT
. TRBJ1-1 TRBV5-1 TRBD1 CASSPEMTGGSEAFF TGCGCCAGCAGCCCGGAAATGACAGGGGGCTCTGAAGCTTTCTTT
many TRBJ1-1 TRBV3-1 . CASSQDPMRRKNTEAFF TGTGCCAGCAGCCAAGATCCCATGAGACGGAAGAACACTGAAGCTTTCTTT
many TRBJ1-4 TRBV29-1 . CSVEDRFEEKLFF TGCAGCGTCGAGGACAGATTTGAAGAAAAACTGTTTTTT
many TRBJ2-6 TRBV4-1 . CASSQEVRSSGANVLTF TGCGCCAGCAGCCAAGAGGTCCGGAGCTCTGGGGCCAACGTCCTGACTTTC
few TRBJ2-3 TRBV12-5 TRBD1 CASGLGTGISTDTQYF TGTGCTAGTGGTTTGGGGACAGGGATTAGCACAGATACGCAGTATTTT
many TRBJ2-5 TRBV5-1 . CASSSRRQETQYF TGCGCCAGCAGCTCAAGACGTCAAGAGACCCAGTACTTC
. TRBJ1-1 TRBV15 . CATSRDLGGFGPLEAFF TGTGCCACCAGCAGAGATTTGGGGGGGTTCGGACCCCTCGAAGCTTTCTTT
many TRBJ1-2 TRBV18 . CASSGANYGYTF TGTGCCAGCTCAGGGGCCAACTATGGCTACACCTTC
few TRBJ2-1 TRBV18 . CASSPLLSGFRDEQFF TGTGCCAGCTCACCACTCCTAAGCGGATTTCGGGATGAGCAGTTCTTC
many TRBJ1-3 TRBV20-1 . CSARDNQGGNTIYF TGCAGTGCTAGAGATAACCAGGGCGGAAACACCATATATTTT
many TRBJ2-2 TRBV11-2 TRBD2 CASSWTSGTGELFF TGTGCCAGCAGTTGGACTAGTGGGACCGGGGAGCTGTTTTTT
many TRBJ1-1 TRBV7-9 . CASSLGLATEAFF TGTGCCAGCAGCTTAGGGTTGGCGACAGAAGCTTTCTTT
. TRBJ1-5 TRBV20-1 TRBD1 CSARGTGGGSQPQNF TGCAGTGCTAGAGGGACAGGGGGCGGCAGTCAGCCCCAGAATTTT
many TRBJ2-1 TRBV24-1 . CATSENRAEQFF TGTGCCACCAGTGAGAACAGGGCTGAGCAGTTCTTC
few TRBJ2-1 TRBV27 . CASSFGGAYNEQFF TGTGCCAGCAGTTTCGGGGGAGCCTACAATGAGCAGTTCTTC
few TRBJ2-3 TRBV5-1 . CASSGAWDTDTQYF TGCGCCAGCAGCGGGGCATGGGACACAGATACGCAGTATTTT